This T cell receptor (beta chain) was documented in a study of T cell responses to AZD1222 COVID-19 vaccine. The assay was immunoSEQ multiplex PCR, and TCRdb's table has in-frame clones only and misses some. The sample shows 250,000 or so clones, 85% to 95% of them seen only once. The CDR3 runs 17 residues. V lost 8 bases, J lost 1 base, and 8 bases stayed unmatched. Per germline, CDR1 LNHDA and CDR2 SQIVND (reference sequence). This clone was seen more than once but under ten times. What it binds is unknown. Study results and limitations: Donors, mostly white British, included more females; clonal diversity was possibly underestimated.

J is TRBJ2-6 and V is TRBV19; TRBD1 matches 10 bases. The clonotype comes from an adult in good health. This specimen consisted of peripheral blood, obtained on day 0 of AZD1222 vaccination. CDR3 nucleotide sequence: TGTGCCAGTGCCCGGGACAGGGGTTGGTCTGGGGCCAACGTCCTGACTTTC. It encodes CASARDRGWSGANVLTF.